The 27 T cell receptor beta chains below all came from one sample that was sequenced in a study of identical twins. MiXCR, applied by TCRdb to the 5' RACE reads, yields one record per CDR3 protein. The sample has 300,000 to 400,000 distinct CDR3 sequences; around 9.7% are singletons. Sequenced: naive T cells sorted from blood. These receptors all stem from a woman in her 50s in good health.

A few counts support this clonotype. This rearrangement joins TRBV4-1 to TRBJ1-5; TRBD1 might be the D (6 bases). Germline assignment: CDR1 MGHRA and CDR2 YSYEKL. The CDR3 is 16 residues long. Deletions cut 7 bases from V and 2 bases from J, with 18 bases between. CDR3 nucleotides: TGCGCCAGCACCTCCGGGGGCGAGATTGGCAATCAGCCCCAGCATTTT. The encoded protein is CASTSGGEIGNQPQHF.

Points on this clonotype: This CDR3 fails to terminate in the conserved phenylalanine or tryptophan, so it likely reflects a read error. The chain joins TRBV4-1 to TRBJ1-1; D may be TRBD1 (6 bases). Between the trimmed V and J ends, which lost 2 bases and 4 bases, there was a span of 20 bases. Germline lookup yields CDR1 MGHRA and CDR2 YSYEKL. The CDR3 contains 17 residues. The CDR3 sequence is CASSQSPHRAQGTEAFY. The CDR3 region has the DNA TGCGCCAGCAGCCAATCACCCCACAGGGCACAAGGCACTGAAGCTTTCTAT.

This clonotype was detected only a few times. The gene calls are TRBV10-3 and TRBJ2-1, with a possible D match to TRBD2 (6 bases). The V end was cut by 8 bases, the J end by 8 bases, with 16 bases between. The CDR3 runs 13 residues. The germline gives CDR1 ENHRY, CDR2 SYGVKD. Written as DNA, the CDR3 is TGTGCCATCTGGGGAGGAGAGTCCCATGAGCAGTTCTTC. It translates to CAIWGGESHEQFF.

This chain uses TRBV5-4 with TRBJ1-5; D not certain. Germline CDR1 reads SGHNT; CDR2 reads YYREEE (reference sequence). Trimming stripped 2 bases from V and 4 bases from J, with 7 bases between. This CDR3 region has 13 residues. The CDR3 DNA reads as TGTGCCAGCAGCTTACAGCCAAATCAGCCCCAGCATTTT. Residues: CASSLQPNQPQHF.

This clonotype has only a few counts. The V call is TRBV4-1, the J call TRBJ2-1; no clear D gene. V was clipped by 1 base and J by 5 bases, with 6 bases between them. The CDR3 consists of 13 residues. The germline V gene encodes CDR1 MGHRA and CDR2 YSYEKL. This chain's CDR3 is CASSQGSNNEQFF. The CDR3 DNA is TGCGCCAGCAGCCAAGGTAGTAACAATGAGCAGTTCTTC.

This chain joins TRBV2 and TRBJ2-7, with D possibly being TRBD2 (6 bases). Germline loops: CDR1 SNHLY, CDR2 FYNNEI. The V end was cut by 6 bases, the J end by 1 base, with 7 bases between. This CDR3 has 12 residues. The CDR3: CASREGSYEQYV. The DNA of the CDR3 is TGTGCCAGCAGGGAGGGTTCCTACGAGCAGTACGTC.

The chain combines TRBV30 with TRBJ1-2; possible D gene TRBD1, 5 bases. V was clipped by 4 bases and J by 4 bases, with 13 bases between them. The CDR3 extends over 13 amino acids. Germline values: CDR1 GTSNPN, CDR2 SVGIG (reference sequence). The CDR3 sequence: CAWTQGLSYGYTF. The CDR3 region has the DNA TGTGCCTGGACCCAGGGTTTGAGCTATGGCTACACCTTC.

This clonotype was seen repeatedly, ten times or more. V gene TRBV20-1 combines with J gene TRBJ2-3; no clear D. Trimming removed 5 bases at V and 5 bases at J, with 11 bases between. Germline V gives CDR1 DFQATT, CDR2 SNEGSKA (reference sequence). This CDR3 is 12 amino acids long. The CDR3 protein is CSAYPQIDTQYF. The CDR3 coding sequence is TGCAGTGCTTACCCCCAAATAGATACGCAGTATTTT.

V is TRBV7-9 and J is TRBJ2-1; the D gene could be TRBD1 or TRBD2 (6 bases each). The CDR3 covers 18 residues. Trimming removed 4 bases at V and 9 bases at J, with 28 bases between. Per the germline V gene, CDR1 is SEHNR and CDR2 is FQNEAQ (reference sequence). CDR3 bases: TGTGCCAGCAGCTATCCTCCCTGGAGGGCAGGGGCTTTGGGTGAGCAGTTCTTC. The encoded protein is CASSYPPWRAGALGEQFF.

V and J are TRBV10-3 and TRBJ2-2; D may be TRBD1 (6 bases). CDR1 ENHRY and CDR2 SYGVKD come from the germline V gene. The V end was cut by 5 bases, the J end by 1 base, with 8 bases between. The CDR3 is made up of 14 amino acids. CDR3 sequence reads: CAISPTGNTGELFF. The CDR3 DNA reads as TGTGCCATCAGTCCGACAGGGAACACCGGGGAGCTGTTTTTT.

The chain combines TRBV20-1 with TRBJ2-1; D perhaps matches TRBD2 (6 bases). V lost 3 bases to trimming and J lost 6 bases, with 15 bases between them. Per the germline V gene, CDR1 is DFQATT and CDR2 is SNEGSKA (reference sequence). The CDR3 sequence is 14 residues long. CDR3 nucleotide sequence: TGCAGTGCTAGTTGGAGCGGAGGGCTCAATGAGCAGTTCTTC. This gives the protein CSASWSGGLNEQFF.

The chain combines TRBV11-3 with TRBJ1-4; D possibly corresponds to TRBD1 (6 bases). Trimming removed 5 bases at V and 0 bases at J, with 16 bases between. The CDR3 is made up of 17 amino acids. CDR1 is SGHNT and CDR2 is YENEEA in the germline V gene. Written as DNA, the CDR3 is TGTGCCAGCAGCATAGGACAGCGGTTTGCAACTAATGAAAAACTGTTTTTT. Its protein product is CASSIGQRFATNEKLFF.

This clonotype was counted only a few times. V is TRBV30 and J is TRBJ2-1; no reliable D call. CDR3 length: 11 residues. Trimming removed 2 bases from V and 9 bases from J, with 8 bases in between. Germline V gene sequence: CDR1 GTSNPN, CDR2 SVGIG (reference sequence). This CDR3 reads CAWSRASEQFF. The CDR3 DNA sequence: TGTGCCTGGAGTCGTGCATCTGAGCAGTTCTTC.

The chain couples TRBV5-1 to TRBJ1-1; TRBD1 matches at 7 bases. This CDR3 comprises 15 residues. CDR1 is SGHRS and CDR2 is YFSETQ in the germline V gene. J lost 3 bases, V lost 4 bases, and 9 bases had no gene match. CDR3 in amino acids: CASSRTGAGDTEAFF. The CDR3 bases are TGCGCCAGCAGCCGTACAGGGGCCGGAGACACTGAAGCTTTCTTT.

This sequence joins TRBV7-8 and TRBJ1-2; D remains ambiguous. V gave up 2 bases and J gave up 6 bases, with 13 bases separating them. CDR3 length: 14 amino acids. Germline CDR1 is SGHVS and CDR2 is FQNEAQ. The CDR3: CASSLLGVLNGYTF. The CDR3 nucleotides are TGTGCCAGCAGCTTATTGGGTGTCTTAAATGGCTACACCTTC.

This clonotype came up a few times. This chain joins TRBV24-1 and TRBJ2-3; TRBD2 matches 13 bases. The CDR3 contains 16 residues. The ends lost 3 bases at V and 4 bases at J; junction bases unmatched: 3. CDR1 is KGHDR, CDR2 SFDVKD, per germline. The CDR3 bases are TGTGCCACCAGTGATCGGACTAGCGGGAGCTCAGATACGCAGTATTTT. Its translation is CATSDRTSGSSDTQYF.

This clonotype was found a few times. This sequence joins TRBV15 and TRBJ1-3; D call uncertain. This CDR3 spans 14 amino acids. Deletions cut 4 bases from V and 4 bases from J, with 11 bases between. Germline lookup yields CDR1 LNHNV and CDR2 YYDKDF (reference sequence). CDR3 DNA: TGTGCCACCAGCATCCCCAGGCCGGGAAACACCATATATTTT. Amino acid sequence: CATSIPRPGNTIYF.

The V call is TRBV27, the J call TRBJ1-4; D may be TRBD1 (6 bases). The germline gives CDR1 MNHEY, CDR2 SMNVEV (reference sequence). Trimming took 1 base from V and 4 from J, leaving 10 bases between them. The CDR3 is made up of 15 amino acids. The CDR3 reads CASSLYGQSNEKLFF. CDR3 nucleotide sequence: TGTGCCAGCAGTTTATACGGACAGAGTAATGAAAAACTGTTTTTT.

The J gene is TRBJ2-5, the V gene TRBV5-4; TRBD2 aligns across 9 bases. The CDR3 spans 14 residues. From germline, CDR1 is SGHNT and CDR2 YYREEE (reference sequence). V was clipped by 3 bases and J by 7 bases; unmatched bases: 7. CDR3 loop: CASSSLAGEGTQYF. Here the CDR3 DNA reads TGTGCCAGCAGCTCGTTAGCGGGAGAGGGGACCCAGTACTTC.

This clonotype occurred a few times. The J gene is TRBJ2-3, the V gene TRBV18; 7 positions match TRBD1. The CDR3 runs to 15 residues. The junction had 6 bases not matched to a gene; V was cut back by 5 bases and J by 1 base. Germline CDR1 reads KGHSH; CDR2 reads LQKENI. The CDR3 DNA follows: TGTGCCAGCTCAAGGGGGCAGCCTGGCACAGATACGCAGTATTTT. This translates into CASSRGQPGTDTQYF. Drawing the rest from reference TRBV18 and TRBJ2-3, the complete variable domain is NAGVMQNPRHLVRRRGQEARLRCSPMKGHSHVYWYRQLPEEGLKFMVYLQKENIIDESGMPKERFSAEFPKEGPSILRIQQVVRGDSAAYFCASSRGQPGTDTQYFGPGTRLTVL.

The sample holds a few counts of this clonotype. The chain uses TRBV20-1 and TRBJ2-1; D is uncertain. CDR1 is DFQATT and CDR2 is SNEGSKA in the germline V gene (reference sequence). CDR3 length: 12 amino acids. V was cut by 5 bases and J by 8 bases, with 13 bases left in between. The DNA for the CDR3 is TGCAGTGCTCTTCTAGATATCCATGAGCAGTTCTTC. It translates to CSALLDIHEQFF.

The sample holds many counts of this clonotype. The chain couples TRBV20-1 to TRBJ1-1; D is undetermined. V was clipped by 3 bases and J by 7 bases, with 9 bases between them. Germline lookup yields CDR1 DFQATT and CDR2 SNEGSKA (reference sequence). This CDR3 has 11 amino acids. Written as DNA, the CDR3 is TGCAGTGCTAGGGCCGATATTGAAGCTTTCTTT. Translation gives CSARADIEAFF.

This clonotype was seen at least ten times. This sequence joins TRBV29-1 and TRBJ2-7; D remains ambiguous. The V and J ends lost 5 bases and 5 bases respectively, with 13 bases between them. The CDR3 runs to 12 residues. Per germline, CDR1 SQVTM and CDR2 ANQGSEA. The CDR3 is CSVLRSFDEQYF. The CDR3 DNA follows: TGCAGCGTTCTCCGGAGTTTCGACGAGCAGTACTTC.

This clonotype was found a few times. CDR3 sequence (DNA): TGTGCCAGTAAGCCGGGAAACACCATATATTTT. Amino acid sequence: CASKPGNTIYF. V gene TRBV19 combines with J gene TRBJ1-3; D is unclear. The CDR3 consists of 11 residues. V dropped 7 bases and J dropped 4 bases, with 5 bases sitting between them. Germline loops: CDR1 LNHDA, CDR2 SQIVND (reference sequence).

The rearrangement uses TRBV19 and TRBJ2-7; D might be TRBD2 (5 bases). V dropped 6 bases and J dropped 1 base, with 10 bases sitting between them. The germline V gene has CDR1 LNHDA and CDR2 SQIVND (reference sequence). CDR3 length: 13 amino acids. The CDR3 loop is CASSERRSYEQYF. As DNA, the CDR3 is TGTGCCAGTAGCGAGCGGAGATCCTACGAGCAGTACTTC.

This clonotype was detected only a few times. The rearrangement joins TRBV5-1 to TRBJ2-7; D tentatively fits TRBD1 or TRBD2 (6 bases each). Looked up from germline, CDR1 is SGHRS and CDR2 is YFSETQ. Trimming cost V 1 base and J 4 bases, with 18 bases left between them. The CDR3 has 16 amino acids. The CDR3 loop reads CASSLIAERGEYEQYV. The CDR3 DNA reads as TGCGCCAGCAGCTTGATTGCAGAGAGGGGGGAGTACGAGCAGTACGTC.

This clonotype was detected only a few times. The J gene is TRBJ2-3, the V gene TRBV12-3 or TRBV12-4, with a weak D call TRBD2 (5 bases). This CDR3 spans 15 amino acids. The V end was cut by 7 bases, the J end by 2 bases, with 16 bases between. This chain's CDR3 is CASNGGRGVTDTQYF. CDR3 coding DNA: TGTGCCAGCAATGGTGGGAGAGGTGTCACAGATACGCAGTATTTT.